This T cell receptor (beta chain) was captured by sequencing in a study of shared clonotypes between healthy human individuals. Study-level results: Only blood samples were collected, and tissue repertoires likely differ. In a few donors, about 5% of naive CD4 clonotypes appeared in common.

Sequenced by immunoSEQ multiplex PCR; TCRdb stores in-frame clones only, minus some. The repertoire consists of some 2 million clones, with roughly 94% occurring once and the leading ten covering 0.1% to 0.15%. A word on this clone: What it binds is unknown.

Trimming cost V 0 bases and J 3 bases; bases outside gene matches: 11. The V gene's germline CDR1 is SGHKS and CDR2 YYEKEE (reference sequence). The CDR3 sequence is 17 residues long. The genes are TRBV5-5 and TRBJ2-7, with 8 positions matching TRBD1. This clonotype was sampled from a man aged 18 to 35 in good health. Sequenced: naive CD4+ T cells sorted from blood. As for subset: CD45RA+ positively selected. In DNA form, the CDR3 reads TGTGCCAGCAGCTTGGTCCCGGGGACAGGTGTGGGCTACGAGCAGTACTTC. It is translated as CASSLVPGTGVGYEQYF. Full variable domain (missing parts from reference TRBV5-5 and TRBJ2-7): DAGVTQSPTHLIKTRGQQVTLRCSPISGHKSVSWYQQVLGQGPQFIFQYYEKEERGRGNFPDRFSARQFPNYSSELNVNALLLGDSALYLCASSLVPGTGVGYEQYFGPGTRLTVT.